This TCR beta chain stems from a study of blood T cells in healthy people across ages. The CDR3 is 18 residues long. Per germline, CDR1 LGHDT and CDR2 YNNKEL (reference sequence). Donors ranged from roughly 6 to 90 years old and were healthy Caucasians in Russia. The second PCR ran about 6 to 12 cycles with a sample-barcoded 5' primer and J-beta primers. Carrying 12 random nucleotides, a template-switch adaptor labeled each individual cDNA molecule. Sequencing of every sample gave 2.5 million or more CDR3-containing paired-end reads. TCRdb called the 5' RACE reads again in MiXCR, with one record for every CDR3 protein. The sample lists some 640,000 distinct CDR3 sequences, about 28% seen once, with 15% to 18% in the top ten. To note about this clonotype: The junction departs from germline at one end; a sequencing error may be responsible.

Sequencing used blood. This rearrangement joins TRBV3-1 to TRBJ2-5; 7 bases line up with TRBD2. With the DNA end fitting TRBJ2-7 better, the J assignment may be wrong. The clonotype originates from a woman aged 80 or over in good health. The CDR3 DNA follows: TGTACCAGCAGCCGAGGAATCCCTCGCGGGAGAACTTCCTACGAGCAGTACTTC. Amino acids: CTSSRGIPRGRTSYEQYF.